Given below is one T cell receptor beta chain in context. Clones were read by immunoSEQ multiplex PCR, and TCRdb kept only the in-frame ones, dropping some. The data contain about 86,000 clones, roughly nine tenths of them singletons. This entry belongs to a study of T cell responses to AZD1222 COVID-19 vaccine. Germline V gives CDR1 SEHNR, CDR2 FQNEAQ (reference sequence). The CDR3 extends over 14 amino acids. Trimming removed 5 bases from V and 7 bases from J, with 14 bases in between. This receptor was identified in an adult in good health. This chain links TRBV7-9 with TRBJ1-4; TRBD1 is a possible D gene (5 bases). This specimen was peripheral blood, taken on day 0 of AZD1222 vaccination. CDR3: CASSPVRTSEKLFF. As DNA, the CDR3 is TGTGCCAGCAGCCCAGTCCGGACAAGTGAAAAACTGTTTTTT.